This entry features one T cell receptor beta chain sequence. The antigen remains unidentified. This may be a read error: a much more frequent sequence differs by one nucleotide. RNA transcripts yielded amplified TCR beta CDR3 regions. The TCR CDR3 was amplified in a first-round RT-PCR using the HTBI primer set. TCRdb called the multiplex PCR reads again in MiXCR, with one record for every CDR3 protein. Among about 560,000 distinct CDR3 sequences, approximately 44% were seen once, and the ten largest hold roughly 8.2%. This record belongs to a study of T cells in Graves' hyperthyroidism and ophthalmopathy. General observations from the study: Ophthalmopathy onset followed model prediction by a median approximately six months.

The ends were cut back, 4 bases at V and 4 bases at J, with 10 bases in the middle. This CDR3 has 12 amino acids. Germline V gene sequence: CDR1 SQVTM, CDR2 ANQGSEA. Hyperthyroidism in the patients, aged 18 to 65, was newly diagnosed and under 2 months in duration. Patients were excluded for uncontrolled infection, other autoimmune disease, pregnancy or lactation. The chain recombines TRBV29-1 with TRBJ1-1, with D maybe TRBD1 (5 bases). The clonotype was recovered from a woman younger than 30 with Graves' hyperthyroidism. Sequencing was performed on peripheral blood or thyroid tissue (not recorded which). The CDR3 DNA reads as TGCAGCGTTGGGACACTCCTCACTGAAGCTTTCTTT. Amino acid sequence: CSVGTLLTEAFF.